The rows below give T cell receptor beta chains drawn from one sample of a study of cytomegalovirus exposure and HLA in healthy donors. Profiled with immunoSEQ multiplex PCR; TCRdb holds only in-frame clones, not every one. The sample lists under 200,000 clones, almost 85% occurring once. The specimen sequenced was PBMCs. The receptor set was obtained from a woman aged 50 to 60 in good health and CMV-seronegative. CDR3s include the opening cysteine and the closing phenylalanine or tryptophan. The D gene is left open where the match is weak. Size is omitted from some rows. Given values are once, few, many or a class for expanded clones.

V,D,size,J,DNA,CDR3
TRBV28,.,.,TRBJ2-5,TGTGCCAGCAGTTTACTCGTCCAAGAGACCCAGTACTTC,CASSLLVQETQYF
TRBV7-9,.,.,TRBJ1-3,TGTGCCAGCAGCTTGACAGGTTCAGGAAACACCATATATTTT,CASSLTGSGNTIYF
TRBV7-2,TRBD2,.,TRBJ2-7,TGTGCCAGCAGCTTAGCGCCGGGACTAGCGGGAGGGACCTACGAGCAGTACTTC,CASSLAPGLAGGTYEQYF
TRBV9,TRBD2,.,TRBJ2-4,TGTGCCAGCAGCGTTACTAGCGGGAGGGCCCTGAACATTCAGTACTTC,CASSVTSGRALNIQYF
TRBV14,.,.,TRBJ2-1,TGTGCCAGCAGCCAAGATCCTGCGGATCCCTCCTACAATGAGCAGTTCTTC,CASSQDPADPSYNEQFF
TRBV7-9,TRBD1,.,TRBJ1-2,TGTGCCAGCAGCTTAGCGGACAGGAACCACTTCTATGGCTACACCTTC,CASSLADRNHFYGYTF
TRBV7-9,.,.,TRBJ1-4,TGTGCCAGCAGCTTGTCCCGGGTCTCCAATGAAAAACTGTTTTTT,CASSLSRVSNEKLFF
TRBV28,TRBD1,once,TRBJ1-5,TGTGCCAGCAGTCAACGACAGGGGCGTCAGCCCCAGCATTTT,CASSQRQGRQPQHF
TRBV14,.,.,TRBJ2-7,TGTGCCAGCTATAAGGGGGGAGGGATACCCTACGAGCAGTACTTC,CASYKGGGIPYEQYF
TRBV7-2,.,.,TRBJ1-1,TGTGCCAGCAGCCCCCGGGGGGGGACACTGAACACTGAAGCTTTCTTT,CASSPRGGTLNTEAFF